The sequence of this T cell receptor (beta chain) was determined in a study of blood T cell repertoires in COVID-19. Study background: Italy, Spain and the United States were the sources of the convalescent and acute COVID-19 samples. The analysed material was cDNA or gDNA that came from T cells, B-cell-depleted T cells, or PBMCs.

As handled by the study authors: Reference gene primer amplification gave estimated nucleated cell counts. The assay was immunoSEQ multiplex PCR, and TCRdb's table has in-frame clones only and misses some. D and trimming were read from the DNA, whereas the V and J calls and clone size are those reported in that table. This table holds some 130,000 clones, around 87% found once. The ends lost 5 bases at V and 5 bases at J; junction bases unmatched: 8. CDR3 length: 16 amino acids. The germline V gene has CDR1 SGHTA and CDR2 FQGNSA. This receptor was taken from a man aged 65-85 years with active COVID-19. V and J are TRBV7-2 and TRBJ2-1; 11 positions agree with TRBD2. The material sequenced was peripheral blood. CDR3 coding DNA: TGTGCCAGCAGCCAAAATTTACTAGCGGGAGACAATGAGCAGTTCTTC. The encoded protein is CASSQNLLAGDNEQFF.